The entry below describes one T cell receptor (beta chain). This CDR3 spans 16 amino acids. V dropped 4 bases and J dropped 7; count of bases not matched to a gene: 13. CDR1 and CDR2 (germline): SGDLS, YYNGEE. The sample is drawn from a study of control samples from healthy donors and cancer patients. The table came from immunoSEQ multiplex PCR; TCRdb's copy has only in-frame clones and leaves some out. The sample lists 60,000 to 75,000 clones, around 82% occurring once. Material for sequencing was blood. The receptor comes from a man aged 45-60 years in good health. The V gene is TRBV9, the J gene TRBJ2-1, with TRBD1 matching over 8 bases. The CDR3 region has the DNA TGTGCCAGCAGCCCAGATGCCAGGGGGCTGTGGAATGAGCAGTTCTTC. It translates to CASSPDARGLWNEQFF.